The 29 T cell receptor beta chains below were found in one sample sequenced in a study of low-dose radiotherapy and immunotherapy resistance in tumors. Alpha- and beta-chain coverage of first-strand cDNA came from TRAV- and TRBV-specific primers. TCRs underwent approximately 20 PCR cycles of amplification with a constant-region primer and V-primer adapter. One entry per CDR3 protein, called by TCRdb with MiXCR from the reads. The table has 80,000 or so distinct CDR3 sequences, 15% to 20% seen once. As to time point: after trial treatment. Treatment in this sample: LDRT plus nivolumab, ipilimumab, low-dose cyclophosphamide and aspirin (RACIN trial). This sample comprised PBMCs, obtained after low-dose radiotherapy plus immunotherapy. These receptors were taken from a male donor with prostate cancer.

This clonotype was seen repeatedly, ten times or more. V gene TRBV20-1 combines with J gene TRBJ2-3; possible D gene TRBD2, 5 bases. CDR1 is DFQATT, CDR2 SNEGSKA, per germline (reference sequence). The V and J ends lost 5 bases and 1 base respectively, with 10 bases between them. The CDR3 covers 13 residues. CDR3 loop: CSAVPGGTDTQYF. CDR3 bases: TGCAGTGCTGTACCCGGGGGCACAGATACGCAGTATTTT.

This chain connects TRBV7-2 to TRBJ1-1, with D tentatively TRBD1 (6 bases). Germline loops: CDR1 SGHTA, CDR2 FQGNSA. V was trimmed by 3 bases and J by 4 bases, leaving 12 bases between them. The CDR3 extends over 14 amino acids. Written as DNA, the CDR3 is TGTGCCAGCAGCTTCGGGGGCGAGATCACTGAAGCTTTCTTT. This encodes CASSFGGEITEAFF. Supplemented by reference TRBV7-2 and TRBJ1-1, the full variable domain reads GAGVSQSPSNKVTEKGKDVELRCDPISGHTALYWYRQSLGQGLEFLIYFQGNSAPDKSGLPSDRFSAERTGGSVSTLTIQRTQQEDSAVYLCASSFGGEITEAFFGQGTRLTVV.

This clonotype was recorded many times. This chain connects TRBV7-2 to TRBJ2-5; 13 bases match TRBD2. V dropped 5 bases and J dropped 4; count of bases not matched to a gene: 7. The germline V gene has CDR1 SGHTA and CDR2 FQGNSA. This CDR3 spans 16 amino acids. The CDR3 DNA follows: TGTGCCAGCAGCCTATGGACTAGCGGGAGAGGAGAGACCCAGTACTTC. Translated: CASSLWTSGRGETQYF.

Written as DNA, the CDR3 is TGTGCCAGCAGCTTCGACGCAGCGTATGGCTACACCTTC. Its translation is CASSFDAAYGYTF. This chain joins TRBV5-4 and TRBJ1-2; the D is unclear. Germline CDR1 is SGHNT and CDR2 is YYREEE (reference sequence). The CDR3 is made up of 13 amino acids. V was pared by 2 bases and J by 5 bases, with 10 bases between. Filled out from reference TRBV5-4 and TRBJ1-2, the complete variable domain reads ETGVTQSPTHLIKTRGQQVTLRCSSQSGHNTVSWYQQALGQGPQFIFQYYREEENGRGNFPPRFSGLQFPNYSSELNVNALELDDSALYLCASSFDAAYGYTFGSGTRLTVV.

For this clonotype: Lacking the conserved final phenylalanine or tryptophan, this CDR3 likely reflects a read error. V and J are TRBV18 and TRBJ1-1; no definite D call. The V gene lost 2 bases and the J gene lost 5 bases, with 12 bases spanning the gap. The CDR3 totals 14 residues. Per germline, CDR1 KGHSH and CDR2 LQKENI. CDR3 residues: CASSPYSAGTEAFL. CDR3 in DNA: TGTGCCAGCTCACCATACAGCGCGGGGACTGAAGCTTTCCTT.

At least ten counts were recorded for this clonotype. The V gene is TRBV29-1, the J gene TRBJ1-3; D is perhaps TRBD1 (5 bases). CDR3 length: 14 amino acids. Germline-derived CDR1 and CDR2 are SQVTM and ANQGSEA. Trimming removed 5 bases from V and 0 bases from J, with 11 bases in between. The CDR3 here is CSVRGDVSGNTIYF. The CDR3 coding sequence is TGCAGCGTTCGCGGGGACGTCTCTGGAAACACCATATATTTT.

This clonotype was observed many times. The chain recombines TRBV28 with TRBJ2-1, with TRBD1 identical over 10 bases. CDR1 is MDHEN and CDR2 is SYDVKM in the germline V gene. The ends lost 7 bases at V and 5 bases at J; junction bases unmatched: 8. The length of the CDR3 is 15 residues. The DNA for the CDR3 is TGTGCCAGCACGACAGGGGGCGCGAACGACAATGAGCAGTTCTTC. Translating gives CASTTGGANDNEQFF.

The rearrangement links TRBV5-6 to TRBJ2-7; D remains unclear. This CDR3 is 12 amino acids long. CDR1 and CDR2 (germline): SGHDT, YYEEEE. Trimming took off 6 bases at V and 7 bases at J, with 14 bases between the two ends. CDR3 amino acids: CASTPDGREQYF. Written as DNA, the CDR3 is TGTGCCAGCACCCCGGACGGGCGGGAGCAGTACTTC.

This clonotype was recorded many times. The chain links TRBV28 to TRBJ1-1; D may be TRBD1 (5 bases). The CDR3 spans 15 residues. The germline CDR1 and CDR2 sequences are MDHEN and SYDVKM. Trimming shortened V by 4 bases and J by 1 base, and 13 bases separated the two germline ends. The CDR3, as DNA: TGTGCCAGCAGTTCTCCATCGGGGGGGAACACTGAAGCTTTCTTT. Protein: CASSSPSGGNTEAFF.

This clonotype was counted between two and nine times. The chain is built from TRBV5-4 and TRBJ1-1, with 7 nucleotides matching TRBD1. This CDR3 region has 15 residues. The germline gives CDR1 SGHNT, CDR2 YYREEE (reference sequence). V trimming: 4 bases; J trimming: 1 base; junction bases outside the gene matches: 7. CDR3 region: CASSEGAGGNTEAFF. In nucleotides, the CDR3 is TGTGCCAGCAGCGAGGGGGCAGGAGGGAACACTGAAGCTTTCTTT.

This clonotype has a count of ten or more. CDR3 sequence reads: CASSSSGRSTDTQYF. CDR3 nucleotide sequence: TGTGCCAGCAGTTCCAGCGGGCGAAGCACAGATACGCAGTATTTT. V usage is TRBV27 and J usage is TRBJ2-3, with D perhaps TRBD2 (6 bases). Trimming pared 4 bases from V and 0 bases from J, leaving 11 bases between. CDR3 length: 15 amino acids. Germline V gives CDR1 MNHEY, CDR2 SMNVEV (reference sequence).

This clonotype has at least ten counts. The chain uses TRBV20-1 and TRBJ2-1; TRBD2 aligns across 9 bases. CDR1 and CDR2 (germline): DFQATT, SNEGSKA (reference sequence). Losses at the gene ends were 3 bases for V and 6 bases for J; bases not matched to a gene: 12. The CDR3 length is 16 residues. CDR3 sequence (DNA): TGCAGTGCTAGTCCGTTGGCGGGAGGGGGTATCAATGAGCAGTTCTTC. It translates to CSASPLAGGGINEQFF.

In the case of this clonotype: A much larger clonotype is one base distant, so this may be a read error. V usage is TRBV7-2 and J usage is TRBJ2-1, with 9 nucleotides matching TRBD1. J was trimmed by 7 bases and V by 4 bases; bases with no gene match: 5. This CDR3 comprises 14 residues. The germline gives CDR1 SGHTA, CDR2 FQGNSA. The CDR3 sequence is CASSSRQGGNEQFF. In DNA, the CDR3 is TGTGCCAGCAGCTCCCGACAGGGGGGGAATGAGCAGTTCTTC.

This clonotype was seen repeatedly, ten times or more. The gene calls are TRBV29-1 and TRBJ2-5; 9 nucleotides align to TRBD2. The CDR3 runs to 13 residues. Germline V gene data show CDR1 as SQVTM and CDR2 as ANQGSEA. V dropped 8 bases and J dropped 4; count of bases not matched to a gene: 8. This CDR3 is CSPRLGLAETQYF. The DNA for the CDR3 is TGCAGCCCGCGATTGGGACTAGCAGAGACCCAGTACTTC. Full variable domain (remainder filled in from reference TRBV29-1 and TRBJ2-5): SAVISQKPSRDICQRGTSLTIQCQVDSQVTMMFWYRQQPGQSLTLIATANQGSEATYESGFVIDKFPISRPNLTFSTLTVSNMSPEDSSIYLCSPRLGLAETQYFGPGTRLLVL.

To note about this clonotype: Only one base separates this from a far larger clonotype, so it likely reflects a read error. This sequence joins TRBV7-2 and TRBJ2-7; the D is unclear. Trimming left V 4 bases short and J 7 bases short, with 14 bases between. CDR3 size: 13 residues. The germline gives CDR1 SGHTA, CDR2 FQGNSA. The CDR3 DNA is TGTGCCAGCAGCTCTACGTCCGGGTATGAGCAGTACTTC. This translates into CASSSTSGYEQYF.

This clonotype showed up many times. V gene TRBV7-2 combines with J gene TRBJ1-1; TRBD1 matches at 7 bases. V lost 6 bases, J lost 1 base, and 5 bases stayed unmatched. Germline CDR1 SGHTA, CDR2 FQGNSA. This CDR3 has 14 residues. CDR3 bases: TGTGCCAGCAGGCAGGGGGTCGAGAACACTGAAGCTTTCTTT. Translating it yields CASRQGVENTEAFF.

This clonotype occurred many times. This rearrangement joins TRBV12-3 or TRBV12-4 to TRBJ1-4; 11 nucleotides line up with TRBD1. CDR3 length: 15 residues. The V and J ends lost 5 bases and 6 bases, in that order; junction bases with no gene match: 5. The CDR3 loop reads CASSNPGQGDEKLFF. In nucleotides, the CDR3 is TGTGCCAGCAGTAACCCGGGACAGGGGGATGAAAAACTGTTTTTT.

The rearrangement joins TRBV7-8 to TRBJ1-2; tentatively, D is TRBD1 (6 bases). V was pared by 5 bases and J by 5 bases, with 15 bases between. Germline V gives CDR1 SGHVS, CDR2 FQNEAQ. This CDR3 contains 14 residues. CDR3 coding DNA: TGTGCCAGCAGCCCACGGGGGACACCGTATGGCTACACCTTC. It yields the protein CASSPRGTPYGYTF.

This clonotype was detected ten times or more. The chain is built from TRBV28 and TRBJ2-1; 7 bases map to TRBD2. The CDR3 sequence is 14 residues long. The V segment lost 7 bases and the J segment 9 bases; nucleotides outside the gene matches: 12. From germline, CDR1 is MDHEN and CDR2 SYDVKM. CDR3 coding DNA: TGTGCCAGCATCTGGGGGGGAGGTCTGGGTGAGCAGTTCTTC. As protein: CASIWGGGLGEQFF.

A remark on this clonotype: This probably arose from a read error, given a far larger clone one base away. CDR3 bases: TGTGCCAGCAGCCCTAGCGGGACCACATTCGGCGAGCAGTACTTC. Its translation: CASSPSGTTFGEQYF. This rearrangement joins TRBV12-3 or TRBV12-4 to TRBJ2-7, with 9 positions matching TRBD2. V shed 6 bases, J shed 6 bases, and the junction held 12 bases outside the gene matches. The CDR3 runs 15 residues.

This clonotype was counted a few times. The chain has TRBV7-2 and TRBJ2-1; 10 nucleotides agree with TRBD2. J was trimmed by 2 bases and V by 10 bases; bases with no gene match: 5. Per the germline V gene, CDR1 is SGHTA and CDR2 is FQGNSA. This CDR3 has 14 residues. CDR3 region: CATKTSGTYNEQFF. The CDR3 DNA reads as TGTGCCACCAAAACTAGCGGGACCTACAATGAGCAGTTCTTC.

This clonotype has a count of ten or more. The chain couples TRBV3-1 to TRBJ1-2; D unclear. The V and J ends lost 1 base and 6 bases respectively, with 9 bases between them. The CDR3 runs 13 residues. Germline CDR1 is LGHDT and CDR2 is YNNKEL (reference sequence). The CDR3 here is CASSQVIGHGYTF. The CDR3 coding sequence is TGTGCCAGCAGCCAAGTAATAGGACATGGCTACACCTTC.

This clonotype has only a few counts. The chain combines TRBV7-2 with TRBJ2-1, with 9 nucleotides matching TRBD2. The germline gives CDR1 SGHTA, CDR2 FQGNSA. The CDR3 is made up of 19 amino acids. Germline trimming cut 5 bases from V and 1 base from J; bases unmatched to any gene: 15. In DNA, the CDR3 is TGTGCCAGCAGCATAAGAGGGACTAGCAGCAGGGAGTCCTACAATGAGCAGTTCTTC. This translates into CASSIRGTSSRESYNEQFF.

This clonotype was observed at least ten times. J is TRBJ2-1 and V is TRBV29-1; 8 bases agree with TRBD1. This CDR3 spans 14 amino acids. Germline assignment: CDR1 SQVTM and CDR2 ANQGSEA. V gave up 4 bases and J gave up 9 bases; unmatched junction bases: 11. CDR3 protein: CSVATGVQSGEQFF. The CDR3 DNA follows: TGCAGCGTTGCGACAGGGGTACAATCCGGTGAGCAGTTCTTC.

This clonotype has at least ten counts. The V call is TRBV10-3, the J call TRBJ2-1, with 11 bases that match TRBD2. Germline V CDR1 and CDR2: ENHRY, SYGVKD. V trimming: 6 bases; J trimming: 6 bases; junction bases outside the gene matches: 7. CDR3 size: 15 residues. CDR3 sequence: CAIRTTSGTPNEQFF. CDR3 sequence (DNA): TGTGCCATCAGGACGACTAGCGGGACCCCCAATGAGCAGTTCTTC.

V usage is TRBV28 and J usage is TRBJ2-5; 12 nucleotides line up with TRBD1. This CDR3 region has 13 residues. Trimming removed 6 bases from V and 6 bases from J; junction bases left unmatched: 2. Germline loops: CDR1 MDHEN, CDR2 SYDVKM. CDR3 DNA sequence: TGTGCCAGCAGGCGGGACAGGGGGCAGACCCAGTACTTC. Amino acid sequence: CASRRDRGQTQYF.

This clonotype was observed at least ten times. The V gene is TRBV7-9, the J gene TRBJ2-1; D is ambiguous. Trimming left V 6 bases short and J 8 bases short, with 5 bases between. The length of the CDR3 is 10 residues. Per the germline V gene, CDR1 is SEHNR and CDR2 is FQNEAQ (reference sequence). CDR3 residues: CASSVDEQFF. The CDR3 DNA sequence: TGTGCCAGCAGTGTGGATGAGCAGTTCTTC.

As DNA, the CDR3 is TGTGCCAGCAGGGGGACAGATAATAGCAATCAGCCCCAGCATTTT. The encoded protein is CASRGTDNSNQPQHF. V is TRBV2 and J is TRBJ1-5; 7 positions agree with TRBD1. V gave up 6 bases and J gave up 0 bases; unmatched junction bases: 5. CDR3 length: 15 residues. Germline V gene lookup returns CDR1 SNHLY and CDR2 FYNNEI.

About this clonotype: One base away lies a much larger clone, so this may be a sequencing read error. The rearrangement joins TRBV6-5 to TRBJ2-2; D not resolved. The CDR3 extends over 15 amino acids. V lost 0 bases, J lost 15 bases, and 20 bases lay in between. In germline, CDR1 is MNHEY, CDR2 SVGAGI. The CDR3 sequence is CASSYSSQQDSGMFF. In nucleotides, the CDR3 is TGTGCCAGCAGTTACTCGTCCCAGCAGGATAGTGGGATGTTTTTT.